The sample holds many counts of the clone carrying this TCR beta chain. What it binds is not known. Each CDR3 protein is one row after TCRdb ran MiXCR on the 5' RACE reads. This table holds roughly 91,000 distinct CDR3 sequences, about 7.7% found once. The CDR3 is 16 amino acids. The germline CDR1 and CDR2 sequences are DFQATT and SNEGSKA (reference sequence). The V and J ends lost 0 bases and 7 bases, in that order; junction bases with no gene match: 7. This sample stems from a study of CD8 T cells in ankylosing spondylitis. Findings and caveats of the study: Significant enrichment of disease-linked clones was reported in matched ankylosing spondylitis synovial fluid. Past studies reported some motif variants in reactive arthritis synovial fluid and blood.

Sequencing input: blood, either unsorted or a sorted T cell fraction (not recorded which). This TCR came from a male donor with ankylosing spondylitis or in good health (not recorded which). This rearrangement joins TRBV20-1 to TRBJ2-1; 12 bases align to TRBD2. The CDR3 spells CSARETSGSSRNEQFF. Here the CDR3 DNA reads TGCAGTGCTAGAGAGACTAGCGGGAGCTCTAGGAATGAGCAGTTCTTC.